One and the same sample provided the 27 T cell receptor beta chains below, sequenced in a study of PD-L1 blockade in urothelial cancer. This table comes from immunoSEQ multiplex PCR, and its TCRdb copy is limited to in-frame clones, with some not included. Of 83,000 or so clones in the sample, 70% to 90% were seen once. The time point was: peripheral blood 6 weeks after treatment start. Sequencing was performed on PBMCs, taken around atezolizumab (anti-PD-L1) treatment. The source of these receptors is a man in his sixties or seventies with urothelial cancer.

This clone was seen just once. The rearrangement joins TRBV5-1 to TRBJ2-7; tentative D call: TRBD1 (6 bases). Germline CDR1 SGHRS, CDR2 YFSETQ. The CDR3 length is 15 residues. V dropped 0 bases and J dropped 2 bases, with 12 bases sitting between them. Here the CDR3 reads CASSLGAGDAYEQYF. CDR3 DNA sequence: TGCGCCAGCAGCTTGGGGGCAGGGGATGCCTACGAGCAGTACTTC.

This clone was seen just once. CDR3 loop: CASLTLKGGTQETQYF. The CDR3 coding sequence is TGTGCCAGCCTCACGCTGAAGGGAGGGACGCAAGAGACCCAGTACTTC. The V and J genes are TRBV6-6 and TRBJ2-5, with 7 bases that match TRBD2. The V and J ends lost 8 bases and 2 bases, in that order; junction bases with no gene match: 14. The V gene's germline CDR1 is MNHNY and CDR2 SVGAGI (reference sequence). The CDR3 runs 16 residues.

The chain links TRBV2 to TRBJ2-5; 7 bases agree with TRBD1. CDR3 length equals 14 residues. The junction had 9 bases not matched to a gene; V was cut back by 7 bases and J by 4 bases. Germline assignment: CDR1 SNHLY and CDR2 FYNNEI. The CDR3 is CASNRQGEGETQYF. CDR3 sequence (DNA): TGTGCCAGCAACCGACAGGGTGAGGGAGAGACCCAGTACTTC.

The chain uses TRBV27 and TRBJ1-2; TRBD1 agrees at 9 bases. Germline V gene sequence: CDR1 MNHEY, CDR2 SMNVEV (reference sequence). Unmatched junction bases numbered 9, after V lost 6 bases and J lost 4 bases. This CDR3 has 15 residues. The CDR3 loop reads CASRSTGGVSYGYTF. The CDR3 DNA reads TGTGCCAGCAGGTCGACAGGGGGGGTGAGCTATGGCTACACCTTC.

This clone was seen only a few times. The CDR3 nucleotides are TGTGCCAGCTCACCACGGGCCAGCCTGAGCTATGGCTACACCTTC. Amino acid sequence: CASSPRASLSYGYTF. The chain is built from TRBV18 and TRBJ1-2, with D unclear. This CDR3 spans 15 amino acids. Germline CDR1 reads KGHSH; CDR2 reads LQKENI. The V end lost 1 base, the J end lost 4 bases, and 13 bases lay between the germline ends.

This clone was counted once. The CDR3 reads CASSRDRTENYGYTF. For the CDR3, the DNA is TGTGCCAGCAGCCGGGATCGGACAGAAAACTATGGCTACACCTTC. The V call is TRBV4-2, the J call TRBJ1-2; a weak D match, TRBD1 (6 bases). CDR1 is LGHNA and CDR2 is YNFKEQ in the germline V gene. The CDR3 has 15 amino acids. The V and J ends lost 4 bases and 2 bases respectively, with 14 bases between them.

V and J are TRBV7-2 and TRBJ1-2; TRBD1 matches at 9 bases. The CDR3 length is 14 residues. Trimming at V came to 5 bases and at J to 4 bases, leaving 5 bases not matched to a gene. Germline values: CDR1 SGHTA, CDR2 FQGNSA. In DNA form, the CDR3 reads TGTGCCAGCAGCGTTCCGGGACAGGGCTATGGCTACACCTTC. Encoded protein: CASSVPGQGYGYTF.

The chain couples TRBV5-1 to TRBJ2-1; 8 positions agree with TRBD2. The CDR3 runs to 14 residues. V shed 4 bases and J 5 bases; nucleotides not matched to a gene: 5. CDR1 and CDR2 (germline): SGHRS, YFSETQ. The CDR3 DNA reads as TGCGCCAGCAGCAGAAGCGGGGGAAACAATGAGCAGTTCTTC. Its protein is CASSRSGGNNEQFF.

This sequence joins TRBV11-3 and TRBJ2-7; possible D gene TRBD1, 6 bases. The CDR3 length is 14 residues. Trimming shortened V by 0 bases and J by 9 bases, and 15 bases separated the two germline ends. Germline loops: CDR1 SGHNT, CDR2 YENEEA. CDR3 protein: CASSLDRQVLRQYF. CDR3 nucleotide sequence: TGTGCCAGCAGCTTAGATCGACAGGTCCTAAGGCAGTACTTC.

The chain carries TRBV29-1 and TRBJ2-1; a weak D match, TRBD1 (6 bases). The V end was cut by 2 bases, the J end by 6 bases, with 11 bases between. Germline values: CDR1 SQVTM, CDR2 ANQGSEA. This CDR3 spans 13 amino acids. The CDR3 nucleotides read TGCAGCGTTGAACAAACAGGGATCAATGAGCAGTTCTTC. The encoded protein is CSVEQTGINEQFF.

The CDR3 sequence is CASSLGPQTTGAYTF. The DNA of the CDR3 is TGTGCCAGCAGCTTAGGCCCACAGACGACCGGCGCGTACACCTTC. The V and J genes are TRBV11-3 and TRBJ1-2; D is uncertain. V was pared by 1 base and J by 11 bases, with 20 bases between. The length of the CDR3 is 15 residues. Germline CDR1 reads SGHNT; CDR2 reads YENEEA.

The chain links TRBV10-2 to TRBJ1-1; D ambiguous. Deletions cut 4 bases from V and 2 bases from J, with 11 bases between. Germline values: CDR1 WSHSY, CDR2 SAAADI. The CDR3 extends over 14 amino acids. CDR3 sequence reads: CASSASQVNTEAFF. Written as DNA, the CDR3 is TGCGCCAGCAGTGCATCTCAGGTTAACACTGAAGCTTTCTTT.

This rearrangement joins TRBV7-2 to TRBJ2-7, with TRBD2 matching over 10 bases. Germline CDR1 and CDR2: SGHTA and FQGNSA. The CDR3 spans 14 residues. V was pared by 0 bases and J by 12 bases, with 8 bases of the junction left unmatched. The CDR3 DNA is TGTGCCAGCAGCTTAGCACCCAGCGGGGGGGCCGTGTACTTC. Protein sequence: CASSLAPSGGAVYF. Full variable domain (remainder filled in from reference TRBV7-2 and TRBJ2-7): GAGVSQSPSNKVTEKGKDVELRCDPISGHTALYWYRQSLGQGLEFLIYFQGNSAPDKSGLPSDRFSAERTGGSVSTLTIQRTQQEDSAVYLCASSLAPSGGAVYFGPGTRLTVT.

The V and J genes are TRBV7-9 and TRBJ2-1; 11 bases are a match to TRBD2. The germline V gene has CDR1 SEHNR and CDR2 FQNEAQ (reference sequence). The CDR3 length is 16 residues. Germline trimming cut 4 bases from V and 9 bases from J; bases unmatched to any gene: 11. The CDR3 DNA follows: TGTGCCAGCAGCTCAACGGGACTAGCGGAGTTCCGTGAGCAGTTCTTC. Translated, it gives CASSSTGLAEFREQFF.

This rearrangement joins TRBV6-1 to TRBJ2-7, with D tentatively TRBD2 (5 bases). V was clipped by 5 bases and J by 2 bases, with 13 bases between them. The CDR3 extends over 14 amino acids. Germline assignment: CDR1 MNHNS and CDR2 SASEGT. The CDR3 sequence is CASSLIGGPYEQYF. In nucleotides, the CDR3 is TGTGCCAGCAGTCTCATAGGAGGCCCCTACGAGCAGTACTTC.

A few counts support this clone. This sequence joins TRBV5-5 and TRBJ2-7, with 8 positions matching TRBD1. V trimming: 4 bases; J trimming: 3 bases; junction bases outside the gene matches: 6. Per the germline V gene, CDR1 is SGHKS and CDR2 is YYEKEE (reference sequence). The CDR3 is made up of 14 amino acids. The CDR3: CASSRATGVYEQYF. Written as DNA, the CDR3 is TGTGCCAGCAGCCGGGCGACAGGGGTCTACGAGCAGTACTTC.

The rearrangement uses TRBV6-1 and TRBJ1-1; the match to TRBD1 covers 8 bases. The CDR3 has 15 residues. V lost 7 bases and J lost 1; bases outside the gene matches: 8. Germline CDR1 MNHNS, CDR2 SASEGT. CDR3 amino acids: CASTLRDRRNTEAFF. The CDR3 bases are TGTGCCAGCACTCTCCGGGACAGGCGGAACACTGAAGCTTTCTTT.

The chain uses TRBV11-3 and TRBJ1-2, with no clear D. The CDR3 covers 13 residues. V lost 5 bases to trimming and J lost 8 bases, with 15 bases between them. Per the germline V gene, CDR1 is SGHNT and CDR2 is YENEEA. The CDR3 loop is CASSLGGQEGYTF. CDR3 DNA: TGTGCCAGCAGCCTAGGAGGGCAGGAAGGCTACACCTTC.

The chain uses TRBV18 and TRBJ2-1, with 11 positions matching TRBD1. The trim removed 3 bases at V and 9 bases at J, leaving 7 bases unmatched. The CDR3 covers 15 residues. Germline V CDR1 and CDR2: KGHSH, LQKENI. The CDR3 bases are TGTGCCAGCTCACCTTCCGGACAGGGGGCCGGTGAGCAGTTCTTC. It specifies CASSPSGQGAGEQFF. The full variable domain, in which reference TRBV18 and TRBJ2-1 provide the parts outside the CDR3, is NAGVMQNPRHLVRRRGQEARLRCSPMKGHSHVYWYRQLPEEGLKFMVYLQKENIIDESGMPKERFSAEFPKEGPSILRIQQVVRGDSAAYFCASSPSGQGAGEQFFGPGTRLTVL.

This chain connects TRBV6-5 to TRBJ1-3, with D possibly TRBD1 on 5 matching bases. Per the germline V gene, CDR1 is MNHEY and CDR2 is SVGAGI. Between the trimmed V and J ends, which lost 6 bases and 4 bases, there was a span of 13 bases. The CDR3 sequence is 14 residues long. The CDR3 region has the DNA TGTGCCAGCAGCCCGGACGGGGGAGGAAACACCATATATTTT. This translates into CASSPDGGGNTIYF.

The J gene is TRBJ1-4, the V gene TRBV5-4; tentative D call: TRBD1 (6 bases). CDR3 size: 15 residues. V was shortened by 4 bases and J by 0 bases, with 10 bases between the two germline ends. Germline V lookup: CDR1 SGHNT, CDR2 YYREEE (reference sequence). The CDR3 here is CASSPDRSTNEKLFF. The CDR3 coding sequence is TGTGCCAGCAGCCCGGACAGATCAACTAATGAAAAACTGTTTTTT.

The genes are TRBV4-2 and TRBJ1-5, with TRBD1 identical over 8 bases. The V segment lost 4 bases and the J segment 7 bases; nucleotides outside the gene matches: 6. This CDR3 comprises 14 residues. Germline CDR1 is LGHNA and CDR2 is YNFKEQ. In DNA, the CDR3 is TGTGCCAGCAGCCTAGGACAGGGTGGCCAGCCCCAGCATTTT. It translates to CASSLGQGGQPQHF.

The J gene is TRBJ2-3, the V gene TRBV14, with 9 bases that match TRBD2. CDR3 length: 16 amino acids. Germline V gene data show CDR1 as SGHDN and CDR2 as FVKESK. V trimming: 4 bases; J trimming: 0 bases; junction bases outside the gene matches: 5. CDR3 protein: CASSRSGRISTDTQYF. CDR3 nucleotides: TGTGCCAGCAGCCGGAGCGGGAGGATAAGCACAGATACGCAGTATTTT.

The count of this clone is one. V and J are TRBV6-5 and TRBJ1-4; 11 bases are a match to TRBD1. The CDR3 extends over 14 amino acids. The V and J ends lost 5 bases and 6 bases, in that order; junction bases with no gene match: 2. Germline V lookup: CDR1 MNHEY, CDR2 SVGAGI. DNA of the CDR3: TGTGCCAGCAGTCGGGACAGGGGGTATGAAAAACTGTTTTTT. It yields the protein CASSRDRGYEKLFF.

The chain uses TRBV5-1 and TRBJ1-1, with no clear D. Germline V lookup: CDR1 SGHRS, CDR2 YFSETQ. The CDR3 consists of 12 residues. Trimming took off 3 bases at V and 6 bases at J, with 9 bases between the two ends. CDR3 in DNA: TGCGCCAGCAGCTCGGGAACTCCTGAAGCTTTCTTT. Its translation is CASSSGTPEAFF.

This clone showed up just once. The V call is TRBV28, the J call TRBJ2-3; 7 nucleotides agree with TRBD2. Trimming at V came to 5 bases and at J to 4 bases, leaving 9 bases not matched to a gene. This CDR3 has 15 amino acids. Germline V gives CDR1 MDHEN, CDR2 SYDVKM. The CDR3: CASSPWGRAADTQYF. The DNA for the CDR3 is TGTGCCAGCAGTCCTTGGGGGAGGGCCGCAGATACGCAGTATTTT.

V is TRBV19 and J is TRBJ1-1; D possibly corresponds to TRBD1 (5 bases). V shed 2 bases and J shed 4 bases, with 14 bases lying between them. The CDR3 spans 15 residues. Germline V gene sequence: CDR1 LNHDA, CDR2 SQIVND (reference sequence). The CDR3 region is CASSIRQPASTEAFF. The CDR3 nucleotides are TGTGCCAGTAGTATAAGACAGCCTGCGAGCACTGAAGCTTTCTTT.